The clone carrying this T cell receptor (beta chain) has just a few counts. TCRdb passed the RT-PCR reads through MiXCR, listing each CDR3 protein once. The sample holds roughly 940,000 distinct CDR3 sequences, under 20% seen once. The data stem from a study of patients and donors after allogeneic stem cell transplantation. The CDR3 extends over 11 amino acids. CDR1 is DFQATT, CDR2 SNEGSKA, per germline (reference sequence). The ends were cut back, 6 bases at V and 4 bases at J, with 10 bases in the middle. The sequenced material came from blood, either unsorted or a sorted T cell fraction (not recorded which). The receptor comes from a human donor who was either an allogeneic HSCT recipient or a stem cell or donor lymphocyte infusion donor (not recorded which). It is not recorded whose cells these are; they may come from a transplant donor. The chain has TRBV20-1 and TRBJ2-7, with D possibly being TRBD1 (6 bases). CDR3 sequence reads: CSALQGYEQYF. The CDR3 DNA follows: TGCAGTGCCCTACAGGGTTACGAGCAGTACTTC.